Here is one T cell receptor beta chain with its context. It has no known antigen specificity. There are no base qualities to consult, and no much larger clone falls within one base. The data originate from a study of CD8 T cells in Susac syndrome (dated by TCRdb to between 2019 and 2020). In terms of the full investigation: Repertoire sequencing was used to test whether CD8+ T cell activation and differentiation in Susac syndrome was antigen driven. Clonality of the CD8+ T cell repertoire was compared between about a dozen healthy donors, approximately 14 Susac syndrome patients and 15 multiple sclerosis patients.

Paper-wide results and their limitations: The number of individuals in the TCR sequencing and HLA analysis was recognized as being relatively small.

Peripheral blood CD8+ and CD4+ T cells from healthy donors, Susac syndrome patients and multiple sclerosis patients were profiled by high-throughput TCR beta sequencing. The multiple sclerosis controls were treatment-naive patients who had stable or active relapsing-remitting disease and met the revised McDonald criteria. Bulk CD8+ and CD4+ T cells were purified magnetically by negative isolation, whereas CD8+ TEMRA cells were enriched by FACS. Blood was drawn into EDTA tubes, processed within 24 hours, and PBMCs were isolated by density gradient centrifugation. PBMCs intended for TCR sequencing were cryopreserved in liquid nitrogen and were subsequently thawed in a 37 degrees C water bath. The sorted or isolated CD4+, CD8+ and CD8+ TEMRA cells reached a purity of at least 90%. The V end loses 6 bases and the J end loses 0 bases, and a stretch of 18 bases separates them. Inclusive of the bounding cysteine and phenylalanine, the CDR3 is 16 residues long. The CDR3 DNA has 48 bases and is translated from base 1. CDR1 and CDR2, looked up from the germline V gene, are MDHEN and SYDVKM.

RNA was extracted using the RNeasy kit, and roughly 0.5 to 1 microgram was reverse transcribed with random hexamers. The immunoSEQ multiplex PCR assay, covering 54 Vbeta and 13 Jbeta segments, was used to amplify TCR beta CDR3 regions. PCR amplification bias was corrected by using a synthetic template baseline for primer optimization and computational correction. The study's processing was this. Only productive sequences were kept, with reads annotated to V, D and J genes according to IMGT and analyzed in immunoSEQ Analyzer. Clonality was calculated as one minus the Shannon entropy normalized by log2 of the number of productive unique sequences. For each patient and control, public and private clones were evaluated among the 100 most prevalent clones. A clone was defined as Susac-specific if it was absent from the healthy and MS cohorts, from approximately 980 published viral clones and from other ImmuneACCESS disease sequences. TCRdb handled the public reads itself, with Q25 trimming in fastp and clone calling in MiXCR, and kept productive beta chains. Identical CDR3 proteins give one entry, which carries the most common genes and DNA. None of the V and J calls come from the authors' own analysis; TCRdb made them. The sample data list 250,000 to 300,000 distinct CDR3 sequences, and approximately 84% of these were observed just once. About 0.11% of the sample is in the top ten clones.

The chain was built from TRBV28 and TRBJ2-7, with the D gene possibly TRBD1 or TRBD2, each one fitting 6 bases. What was sequenced was CD8+ T cells from PBMCs. The source is a human donor with multiple sclerosis. The DNA reads TGTGCCAGCAGCCGCCGGGGGACACTTAGCTCCTACGAGCAGTACTTC. This translates into CASSRRGTLSSYEQYF.